One sample yielded the 27 T cell receptor beta chains listed below, sequenced in a study of beta chain features in type 1 diabetes. Every bit of the isolated RNA underwent reverse transcription, so sequencing read expressed TCRB transcripts. Profiling relied on immunoSEQ multiplex PCR, and the TCRdb table lists in-frame clones only, not all of them. The table includes 500,000 to 700,000 clones, 15% to 18% detected once. Sequenced input: naive CD4+ T cells from blood. These TCRs come from a man younger than 35 in good health.

This clone was picked up a small number of times. The genes are TRBV29-1 and TRBJ2-1; the D gene is possibly TRBD2 (7 bases). Trimming took off 4 bases at V and 0 bases at J, with 22 bases between the two ends. The CDR3 extends over 18 amino acids. Germline assignment: CDR1 SQVTM and CDR2 ANQGSEA. The chain's CDR3 is CSVAGGPTTLSSYNEQFF. DNA of the CDR3: TGCAGCGTTGCCGGGGGGCCTACTACTCTAAGCTCCTACAATGAGCAGTTCTTC.

The chain combines TRBV9 with TRBJ1-6; TRBD1 is a possible D gene (5 bases). Looked up from germline, CDR1 is SGDLS and CDR2 is YYNGEE. The length of the CDR3 is 14 residues. The ends were cut back, 1 base at V and 7 bases at J, with 9 bases in the middle. This CDR3 reads CASSVLGENSPLHF. The CDR3 DNA sequence: TGTGCCAGCAGCGTACTGGGGGAGAATTCACCCCTCCACTTT.

V gene TRBV7-2 combines with J gene TRBJ2-1; 8 bases map to TRBD1. The CDR3 is 14 residues long. V was pared by 7 bases and J by 4 bases, with 6 bases of the junction left unmatched. The germline gives CDR1 SGHTA, CDR2 FQGNSA. The chain's CDR3 is CASIQGATYNEQFF. The CDR3 DNA is TGTGCCAGCATCCAGGGGGCCACTTACAATGAGCAGTTCTTC.

This clone was seen only a few times. Distinct nucleotide sequences in the sample also encode this CDR3. V is TRBV29-1 and J is TRBJ2-6; D could derive from TRBD1 or TRBD2 (6 bases each). The V gene lost 4 bases and the J gene lost 0 bases, with 31 bases spanning the gap. Germline CDR1 and CDR2: SQVTM and ANQGSEA. This CDR3 contains 22 residues. CDR3 bases: TGCAGCGTTGGGTCCGGGACCCAAGGGGGGCCCTCATGGTTCTCTGGGGCCAACGTCCTGACTTTC. Protein sequence: CSVGSGTQGGPSWFSGANVLTF. Drawing the rest from reference TRBV29-1 and TRBJ2-6, the complete variable domain is SAVISQKPSRDICQRGTSLTIQCQVDSQVTMMFWYRQQPGQSLTLIATANQGSEATYESGFVIDKFPISRPNLTFSTLTVSNMSPEDSSIYLCSVGSGTQGGPSWFSGANVLTFGAGSRLTVL.

There are a few counts of this clone. The chain uses TRBV10-3 and TRBJ2-7; D is perhaps TRBD1 (6 bases). There are 13 residues in the CDR3. In germline, CDR1 is ENHRY, CDR2 SYGVKD. Trimming pared 5 bases from V and 1 base from J, leaving 9 bases between. The CDR3 DNA sequence: TGTGCCATCAGTAACAGGGATTCCTACGAGCAGTACTTC. Encoded protein: CAISNRDSYEQYF.

This chain connects TRBV5-6 to TRBJ1-1; D gene ambiguous. V was shortened by 5 bases and J by 5 bases, with 10 bases between the two germline ends. The V gene's germline CDR1 is SGHDT and CDR2 YYEEEE. The length of the CDR3 is 12 residues. CDR3 loop: CASRRRRTEAFF. For the CDR3, the DNA is TGTGCCAGCAGGAGAAGACGGACTGAAGCTTTCTTT. Drawing the rest from reference TRBV5-6 and TRBJ1-1, the complete variable domain is DAGVTQSPTHLIKTRGQQVTLRCSPKSGHDTVSWYQQALGQGPQFIFQYYEEEERQRGNFPDRFSGHQFPNYSSELNVNALLLGDSALYLCASRRRRTEAFFGQGTRLTVV.

The V and J genes are TRBV25-1 and TRBJ1-5; D possibly corresponds to TRBD1 (6 bases). Looked up from germline, CDR1 is MGHDK and CDR2 is SYGVNS. This CDR3 is built from 15 residues. The V gene lost 4 bases and the J gene lost 1 base, with 11 bases spanning the gap. DNA of the CDR3: TGTGCCAGCAGTGGGGGGCAGGGGAGCAATCAGCCCCAGCATTTT. It encodes CASSGGQGSNQPQHF.

The CDR3 region has the DNA TGTGCCAGCAGTGAACCGAACATTCAGTACTTC. Amino acid sequence: CASSEPNIQYF. The V call is TRBV6-5, the J call TRBJ2-4; D is unresolved. The V and J ends lost 5 bases and 7 bases respectively, with 6 bases between them. Germline loops: CDR1 MNHEY, CDR2 SVGAGI. The length of the CDR3 is 11 residues.

The V gene is TRBV9, the J gene TRBJ1-2; the D is unclear. The CDR3 has 13 residues. CDR1 and CDR2 (germline): SGDLS, YYNGEE. V dropped 4 bases and J dropped 0 bases, with 7 bases sitting between them. The CDR3 DNA is TGTGCCAGCAGCCCTCAGGCTAACTATGGCTACACCTTC. It encodes CASSPQANYGYTF.

The V and J genes are TRBV28 and TRBJ2-2, with D maybe TRBD2 (6 bases). Trimming stripped 6 bases from V and 6 bases from J, with 14 bases between. The CDR3 has 14 amino acids. From germline, CDR1 is MDHEN and CDR2 SYDVKM. Written as DNA, the CDR3 is TGTGCCAGCAGCGTGGCGGGAATTGCCGGGGAGCTGTTTTTT. Protein sequence: CASSVAGIAGELFF.

The V call is TRBV27, the J call TRBJ1-5; TRBD1 agrees at 7 bases. Unmatched junction bases numbered 7, after V lost 2 bases and J lost 3 bases. CDR3 length equals 16 residues. Germline CDR1 and CDR2: MNHEY and SMNVEV (reference sequence). The CDR3 DNA is TGTGCCAGCAGTTTAAGATCGACAGGGCCCAATCAGCCCCAGCATTTT. It translates to CASSLRSTGPNQPQHF.

Points on this clone: This sample also contains other DNA sequences that code for the same CDR3. The genes are TRBV4-1 and TRBJ1-4; the D is unclear. V was trimmed by 1 base and J by 8 bases, leaving 5 bases between them. Looked up from germline, CDR1 is MGHRA and CDR2 is YSYEKL. The CDR3 sequence is 12 residues long. The CDR3 sequence is CASSQVGEKLFF. CDR3 nucleotide sequence: TGCGCCAGCAGCCAAGTCGGGGAAAAACTGTTTTTT.

The CDR3 DNA reads TGTGCCAGCAGTGAATTGGGGAGTCGGTACGAGCAGTACTTC. It specifies CASSELGSRYEQYF. The J gene is TRBJ2-7, the V gene TRBV25-1; TRBD2 might be the D (5 bases). V lost 1 base to trimming and J lost 4 bases, with 11 bases between them. From germline, CDR1 is MGHDK and CDR2 SYGVNS. CDR3 length equals 14 residues.

The table lists this clone with a few counts. J is TRBJ2-1 and V is TRBV4-1; 9 bases are shared with TRBD1. CDR1 MGHRA and CDR2 YSYEKL come from the germline V gene. This CDR3 comprises 16 residues. V was pared by 5 bases and J by 0 bases, with 5 bases of the junction left unmatched. CDR3 nucleotides: TGCGCCAGCAGCGACCGACAGGGGGGCTCCTACAATGAGCAGTTCTTC. This translates into CASSDRQGGSYNEQFF.

The chain carries TRBV7-3 and TRBJ2-7; 9 bases match TRBD1. V was clipped by 3 bases and J by 5 bases; unmatched bases: 8. The CDR3 is 15 residues long. Germline V lookup: CDR1 SGHTA, CDR2 FQGTGA. CDR3 sequence: CASSFGTGRGNEQYF. Here the CDR3 DNA reads TGTGCCAGCAGCTTTGGGACAGGGCGAGGAAACGAGCAGTACTTC.

The V gene is TRBV5-4, the J gene TRBJ2-1; possibly TRBD2 for D (5 bases). This CDR3 contains 15 residues. CDR1 is SGHNT and CDR2 is YYREEE in the germline V gene (reference sequence). The germline V and J ends were trimmed by 7 bases and 6 bases, with 20 bases remaining between them. CDR3 DNA sequence: TGTGCCAGCGGGTATGGCAGCGGAAAGGGCAATGAGCAGTTCTTC. Its protein product is CASGYGSGKGNEQFF.

CDR3 in amino acids: CSGIQRATYGYTF. The CDR3 nucleotides are TGCAGCGGGATCCAGAGGGCGACCTATGGCTACACCTTC. The chain joins TRBV29-1 to TRBJ1-2; D remains unclear. V was trimmed by 7 bases and J by 4 bases, leaving 16 bases between them. Germline-derived CDR1 and CDR2 are SQVTM and ANQGSEA. This CDR3 is 13 amino acids long. Full variable domain (rest looked up from reference TRBV29-1 and TRBJ1-2): SAVISQKPSRDICQRGTSLTIQCQVDSQVTMMFWYRQQPGQSLTLIATANQGSEATYESGFVIDKFPISRPNLTFSTLTVSNMSPEDSSIYLCSGIQRATYGYTFGSGTRLTVV.

This clone was seen a few times. CDR3 loop: CASRGQGAFGQPQHF. The CDR3 DNA follows: TGTGCCAGCAGGGGACAGGGGGCGTTTGGTCAGCCCCAGCATTTT. The chain carries TRBV2 and TRBJ1-5; TRBD1 aligns across 12 bases. CDR1 is SNHLY and CDR2 is FYNNEI in the germline V gene. The CDR3 contains 15 residues. V lost 6 bases, J lost 6 bases, and 6 bases stayed unmatched.

This rearrangement joins TRBV4-3 to TRBJ1-2, with a weak D call TRBD1 (6 bases). This CDR3 spans 15 amino acids. Germline V gene sequence: CDR1 LGHNA, CDR2 YSLEER. Deletions cut 0 bases from V and 3 bases from J, with 11 bases between. CDR3: CASSQESGAYYGYTF. DNA of the CDR3: TGCGCCAGCAGCCAAGAATCAGGGGCTTACTATGGCTACACCTTC.

This chain uses TRBV29-1 with TRBJ2-3; 9 nucleotides agree with TRBD2. The V gene's germline CDR1 is SQVTM and CDR2 ANQGSEA. The V and J ends lost 6 bases and 4 bases, in that order; junction bases with no gene match: 14. The CDR3 spans 16 residues. The CDR3 DNA follows: TGCAGCGTCGCAATTTCTAGCGGGACCCTTGCAGATACGCAGTATTTT. It codes for CSVAISSGTLADTQYF.

The chain joins TRBV6-1 to TRBJ2-7; 8 bases are shared with TRBD1. The CDR3 contains 15 residues. J gave up 3 bases and V 11 bases, and 15 bases lay outside the gene matches. The germline CDR1 and CDR2 sequences are MNHNS and SASEGT. Written as DNA, the CDR3 is TGTGCCGTATCGCCTCAGGGGGCCGGGCTCTACGAGCAGTACTTC. Amino acids: CAVSPQGAGLYEQYF.

This clone appeared a few times. V usage is TRBV7-9 and J usage is TRBJ2-7, with D possibly TRBD2 on 6 matching bases. Germline values: CDR1 SEHNR, CDR2 FQNEAQ (reference sequence). This CDR3 contains 18 residues. Trimming cost V 4 bases and J 5 bases, with 27 bases left between them. The CDR3 DNA is TGTGCCAGCAGCTCAGGGCGCCGGGGGATCAGACCTTCGGACGAGCAGTACTTC. Protein: CASSSGRRGIRPSDEQYF.

The chain couples TRBV30 to TRBJ1-6; no definite D call. Trimming left V 1 base short and J 3 bases short, with 10 bases between. The CDR3 totals 15 residues. The germline V gene encodes CDR1 GTSNPN and CDR2 SVGIG (reference sequence). The CDR3 is CAWSGRLGYNSPLHF. CDR3 sequence (DNA): TGTGCCTGGAGTGGTAGGTTAGGCTATAATTCACCCCTCCACTTT.

The gene calls are TRBV29-1 and TRBJ1-5; perhaps TRBD1 as D (5 bases). This CDR3 spans 15 amino acids. Trimming removed 4 bases from V and 4 bases from J, with 17 bases in between. In germline, CDR1 is SQVTM, CDR2 ANQGSEA. The CDR3 protein is CSVARDPGRNQPQHF. CDR3 DNA sequence: TGCAGCGTTGCCCGGGACCCAGGTCGGAATCAGCCCCAGCATTTT.

This clone was observed a handful of times. This sequence joins TRBV7-9 and TRBJ2-7; D is ambiguous. V gave up 5 bases and J gave up 4 bases, with 15 bases separating them. The germline V gene encodes CDR1 SEHNR and CDR2 FQNEAQ (reference sequence). CDR3 length: 14 amino acids. The CDR3 region is CASSLAMAHYEQYF. In nucleotides, the CDR3 is TGTGCCAGCAGCCTGGCAATGGCACATTACGAGCAGTACTTC.

This clone was seen a handful of times. The same CDR3 can be traced to other DNA sequences in this sample. V usage is TRBV6-5 and J usage is TRBJ2-6; D remains unclear. This CDR3 has 15 residues. V was shortened by 5 bases and J by 2 bases, with 10 bases between the two germline ends. Germline-derived CDR1 and CDR2 are MNHEY and SVGAGI. CDR3 in DNA: TGTGCCAGCAGTCCAGGTTCTGCTGGGGCCAACGTCCTGACTTTC. Its translation is CASSPGSAGANVLTF.

This clone was found a few times. The rearrangement links TRBV5-1 to TRBJ2-1; D might be TRBD2 (7 bases). The CDR3 has 20 amino acids. V gave up 3 bases and J gave up 4 bases, with 29 bases separating them. Germline V gene sequence: CDR1 SGHRS, CDR2 YFSETQ. The CDR3 is CASSSPSDGGRGDQYNEQFF. The CDR3 coding sequence is TGCGCCAGCAGCTCCCCGTCGGATGGGGGCCGGGGGGACCAATACAATGAGCAGTTCTTC. Full variable domain (missing parts from reference TRBV5-1 and TRBJ2-1): KAGVTQTPRYLIKTRGQQVTLSCSPISGHRSVSWYQQTPGQGLQFLFEYFSETQRNKGNFPGRFSGRQFSNSRSEMNVSTLELGDSALYLCASSSPSDGGRGDQYNEQFFGPGTRLTVL.